This entry lists 11 T cell receptor beta chains sequenced from one sample in a study of T cell responses to AZD1222 COVID-19 vaccine. Using immunoSEQ multiplex PCR, the repertoire was profiled, and TCRdb retains in-frame clones only, with some absent. The top ten hold 1.4% of the sample, which has 95,000 to 100,000 clones, roughly 86% seen once. The source material was peripheral blood, sampled on day 0 of AZD1222 vaccination. The receptors were sampled from an adult in good health.

The J gene is TRBJ1-5, the V gene TRBV6-5; TRBD1 is a possible D gene (5 bases). CDR1 and CDR2 from the germline V gene are MNHEY and SVGAGI. The CDR3 runs to 14 residues. Trimming removed 7 bases at V and 6 bases at J, with 16 bases between. CDR3 region: CASILEGSSQPQHF. The DNA of the CDR3 is TGTGCCAGCATATTAGAGGGGAGTAGTCAGCCCCAGCATTTT.

The V and J genes are TRBV7-2 and TRBJ1-2; D is perhaps TRBD1 (6 bases). The V end was cut by 1 base, the J end by 5 bases, with 14 bases between. The CDR3 length is 15 residues. Per the germline V gene, CDR1 is SGHTA and CDR2 is FQGNSA. The CDR3 coding sequence is TGTGCCAGCAGCTTAGAGATACAGGGCTATTATGGCTACACCTTC. Translated: CASSLEIQGYYGYTF.

This clone appeared a few times. The rearrangement uses TRBV27 and TRBJ1-1; 9 nucleotides line up with TRBD1. J lost 4 bases, V lost 5 bases, and 2 bases had no gene match. CDR1 MNHEY and CDR2 SMNVEV come from the germline V gene (reference sequence). CDR3 length: 13 amino acids. CDR3 protein: CASSRQGGTEAFF. Here the CDR3 DNA reads TGTGCCAGCAGTCGACAGGGGGGCACTGAAGCTTTCTTT.

In DNA form, the CDR3 reads TGTGCCAGCAGTTCCCGCACAGGGTGGATCACTGAAGCTTTCTTT. Amino acid sequence: CASSSRTGWITEAFF. This chain connects TRBV28 to TRBJ1-1, with a tentative D call TRBD1 (6 bases). The CDR3 spans 15 residues. Trimming stripped 4 bases from V and 4 bases from J, with 16 bases between. Germline V gene sequence: CDR1 MDHEN, CDR2 SYDVKM.

DNA for the CDR3: TGTGCCAGCAGCCCGGACAGGTTGAGTCAGCCCCAGCATTTT. This gives the protein CASSPDRLSQPQHF. This chain joins TRBV7-2 and TRBJ1-5, with 7 positions matching TRBD1. Germline CDR1 reads SGHTA; CDR2 reads FQGNSA. The CDR3 is made up of 14 amino acids. The V segment lost 5 bases and the J segment 6 bases; nucleotides outside the gene matches: 7.

This clone was observed once. This chain uses TRBV14 with TRBJ1-5, with D possibly matching TRBD1 (5 bases). V was pared by 2 bases and J by 4 bases, with 9 bases between. The CDR3 loop spans 14 amino acids. Per the germline V gene, CDR1 is SGHDN and CDR2 is FVKESK. CDR3 sequence (DNA): TGTGCCAGCAGCCAAAGTGGGGGTAATCAGCCCCAGCATTTT. Translated, it gives CASSQSGGNQPQHF.

This chain uses TRBV5-4 with TRBJ1-6, with 8 bases aligning to TRBD1. V lost 1 base to trimming and J lost 6 bases; unmatched junction nucleotides: 9. Germline V lookup: CDR1 SGHNT, CDR2 YYREEE (reference sequence). This CDR3 is 17 amino acids long. CDR3 amino acids: CASSLWPDRGVNSPLHF. The CDR3 coding sequence is TGTGCCAGCAGCTTGTGGCCCGACAGGGGTGTTAATTCACCCCTCCACTTT.

J is TRBJ1-3 and V is TRBV24-1, with D tentatively TRBD1 (6 bases). CDR1 is KGHDR, CDR2 SFDVKD, per germline. With 4 bases removed from V and 4 bases from J, the gap between germline ends came to 10 bases. The CDR3 extends over 14 amino acids. CDR3 in amino acids: CATSDRTEGNTIYF. In DNA, the CDR3 is TGTGCCACCAGTGACCGGACAGAAGGAAACACCATATATTTT.

J is TRBJ1-1 and V is TRBV2; a possible D gene is TRBD1 (5 bases). This CDR3 comprises 13 residues. Looked up from germline, CDR1 is SNHLY and CDR2 is FYNNEI. V was cut by 6 bases and J by 3 bases, with 11 bases left in between. The CDR3: CASRAGYYTEAFF. For the CDR3, the DNA is TGTGCCAGCAGGGCAGGGTATTACACTGAAGCTTTCTTT.

The V call is TRBV13, the J call TRBJ2-1, with 7 positions matching TRBD2. J gave up 3 bases and V 5 bases, and 16 bases lay outside the gene matches. The CDR3 sequence is 18 residues long. Germline CDR1 is PRHDT and CDR2 is FYEKMQ (reference sequence). CDR3 in amino acids: CASSLQTSSREYYNEQFF. In DNA form, the CDR3 reads TGTGCCAGCAGCCTGCAGACCTCCTCGCGGGAGTACTACAATGAGCAGTTCTTC.

This clone has more than one count but fewer than ten. The V gene is TRBV19, the J gene TRBJ2-5, with D perhaps TRBD2 (5 bases). V lost 4 bases and J 2 bases, leaving 8 bases between the germline ends. The CDR3 extends over 13 amino acids. Germline CDR1 and CDR2: LNHDA and SQIVND (reference sequence). In DNA form, the CDR3 reads TGTGCCAGTAGTACCGGGGTGCAAGAGACCCAGTACTTC. It encodes CASSTGVQETQYF.